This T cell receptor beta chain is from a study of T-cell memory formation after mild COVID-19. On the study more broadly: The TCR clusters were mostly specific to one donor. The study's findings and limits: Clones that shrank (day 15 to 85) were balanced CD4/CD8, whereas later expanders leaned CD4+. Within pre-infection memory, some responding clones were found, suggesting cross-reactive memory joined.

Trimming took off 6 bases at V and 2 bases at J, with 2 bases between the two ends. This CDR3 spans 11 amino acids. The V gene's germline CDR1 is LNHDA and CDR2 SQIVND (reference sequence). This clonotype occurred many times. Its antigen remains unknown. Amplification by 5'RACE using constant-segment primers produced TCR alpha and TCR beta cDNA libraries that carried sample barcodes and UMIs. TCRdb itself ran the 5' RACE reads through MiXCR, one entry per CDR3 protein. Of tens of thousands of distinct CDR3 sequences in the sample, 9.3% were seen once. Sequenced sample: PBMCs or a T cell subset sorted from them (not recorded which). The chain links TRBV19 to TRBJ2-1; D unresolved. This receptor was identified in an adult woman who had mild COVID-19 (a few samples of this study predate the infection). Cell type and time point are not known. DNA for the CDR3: TGTGCCAGTAGCACCTACAATGAGCAGTTCTTC. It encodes CASSTYNEQFF.